In its sample, the clone carrying this T cell receptor beta chain was seen many times. Antigen: not known. Germline CDR1 is MDHEN and CDR2 is SYDVKM. The CDR3 is made up of 14 amino acids. Trimming left V 8 bases short and J 1 base short, with 15 bases between. The entry originates in a study of T cells in Graves' hyperthyroidism and ophthalmopathy. Study-level points and caveats: The model's output predicted ophthalmopathy at a median of roughly seven months prior to onset.

The authors obtained PBMCs from more than 9.5 ml of fresh peripheral blood. TCR beta CDR3 regions were amplified from RNA. With the HTBI primer set, the TCR CDR3 went through a first round of RT-PCR. MiXCR was run by TCRdb on the multiplex PCR reads, yielding one entry per CDR3 protein. The sample has about 570,000 distinct CDR3 sequences, 12% to 15% seen once. The sequenced sample was blood. The V call is TRBV28, the J call TRBJ2-7; tentative D call: TRBD2 (6 bases). The receptor was isolated from a woman in her forties with Graves' hyperthyroidism. The CDR3 coding sequence is TGTGCCAGCTCGGTAGGACTAATATCCTACGAGCAGTACTTC. Translated: CASSVGLISYEQYF.